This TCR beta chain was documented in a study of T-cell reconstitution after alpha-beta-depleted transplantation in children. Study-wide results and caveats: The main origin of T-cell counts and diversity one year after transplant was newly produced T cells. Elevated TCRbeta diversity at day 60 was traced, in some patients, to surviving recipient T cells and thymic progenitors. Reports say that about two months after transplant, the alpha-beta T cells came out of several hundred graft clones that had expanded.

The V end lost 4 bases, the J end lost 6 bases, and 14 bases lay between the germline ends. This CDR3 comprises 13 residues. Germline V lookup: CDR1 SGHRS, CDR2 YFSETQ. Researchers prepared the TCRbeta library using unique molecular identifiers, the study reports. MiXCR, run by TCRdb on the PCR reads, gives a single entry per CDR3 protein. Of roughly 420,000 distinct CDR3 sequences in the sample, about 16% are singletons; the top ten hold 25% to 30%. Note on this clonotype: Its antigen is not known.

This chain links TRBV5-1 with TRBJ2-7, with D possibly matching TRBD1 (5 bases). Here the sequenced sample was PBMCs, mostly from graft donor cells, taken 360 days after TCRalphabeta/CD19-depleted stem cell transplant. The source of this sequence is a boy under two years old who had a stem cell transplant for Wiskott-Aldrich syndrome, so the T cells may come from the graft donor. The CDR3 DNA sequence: TGCGCCAGCAGCCCGGACACTCTCGGCGAGCAGTACTTC. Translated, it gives CASSPDTLGEQYF.